The rows below give T cell receptor beta chains drawn from one sample of a study of identical twins. TCRdb used MiXCR to reprocess the 5' RACE reads, holding one entry per CDR3 protein. This table holds 550,000 to 800,000 distinct CDR3 sequences, just over 7% found once. The same data also went into a second study, on yellow fever vaccine responses in identical twins.

Material: PBMCs. Receptors were obtained from a woman aged 18-29 years in good health. The CDR3 runs from the conserved cysteine through the conserved F or W. The order of the fields is CDR3 DNA, CDR3 protein, V gene, clone size, D gene, J gene. The D gene is left open where the match is weak. Clone size, where shown, is once, few, many, or a class for clones that have expanded.

DNA: TGCAGTGCAGCATACAGGGGAGCTGGAAACACCATATATTTT; CDR3: CSAAYRGAGNTIYF; V: TRBV20-1; size: many; D: TRBD1; J: TRBJ1-3
DNA: TGCGCCAGCAGCTTGGAGGCAACTGGAGATACGCAGTATTTT; CDR3: CASSLEATGDTQYF; V: TRBV5-1; size: NA; D: NA; J: TRBJ2-3
DNA: TGCAGCGGGGCTCGGGGGGCCTACAATGAGCAGTTCTTC; CDR3: CSGARGAYNEQFF; V: TRBV29-1; size: few; D: TRBD2; J: TRBJ2-1
DNA: TGTGCCAGCAGTTTGGGGGGAGCGTACACCGGGGAGCTGTTTTTT; CDR3: CASSLGGAYTGELFF; V: TRBV28; size: NA; D: NA; J: TRBJ2-2
DNA: TGCAGTGCTAGGGCCCTGACAGGGGTTGGCTACACCTTC; CDR3: CSARALTGVGYTF; V: TRBV20-1; size: many; D: TRBD1; J: TRBJ1-2
DNA: TGTGCCAGCAGTTCCGGGGGGTATCAGCCCCAGCATTTT; CDR3: CASSSGGYQPQHF; V: TRBV12-3/TRBV12-4; size: many; D: NA; J: TRBJ1-5
DNA: TGCGCCAGCAGCCTCCTCCCAGCGGACTACAATGAGCAGTTCTTC; CDR3: CASSLLPADYNEQFF; V: TRBV4-1; size: many; D: NA; J: TRBJ2-1
DNA: TGTGCCAGCAGCTGGGGTTGGACTAGCGGGAGTGGCTCCTACGAGCAGTACTTC; CDR3: CASSWGWTSGSGSYEQYF; V: TRBV11-1; size: NA; D: TRBD2; J: TRBJ2-7
DNA: TGTGCCAGCAGGATTAGCGCAGGGTCCACAGATACGCAGTATTTT; CDR3: CASRISAGSTDTQYF; V: TRBV12-3/TRBV12-4; size: many; D: NA; J: TRBJ2-3
DNA: TGTGCCAGCCACGCACGTTTAACGGGCGGAAACACCATATATTTT; CDR3: CASHARLTGGNTIYF; V: TRBV3-1; size: few; D: NA; J: TRBJ1-3
DNA: TGCAGCGTCCGGCGGGACACCAACACTGAAGCTTTCTTT; CDR3: CSVRRDTNTEAFF; V: TRBV29-1; size: NA; D: NA; J: TRBJ1-1
DNA: TGTGCCAGCAGTGAAGCTTGGGGGAATGGCTACACCTTC; CDR3: CASSEAWGNGYTF; V: TRBV6-1; size: NA; D: NA; J: TRBJ1-2
DNA: TGTGCCAGCAGTTACGGAGGAAGTCAGCCCCAGCATTTT; CDR3: CASSYGGSQPQHF; V: TRBV6-5; size: NA; D: NA; J: TRBJ1-5
DNA: TGCAGTGCTAGAGGGCGGCCAAGGTATATCAACACTGAAGCTTTCTTT; CDR3: CSARGRPRYINTEAFF; V: TRBV20-1; size: NA; D: NA; J: TRBJ1-1
DNA: TGTGCCAGCAGTACAACAGCGGGAGTTTCCTACGAGCAGTACTTC; CDR3: CASSTTAGVSYEQYF; V: TRBV28; size: many; D: TRBD2; J: TRBJ2-7
DNA: TGCAGTGCTGGGAGCGGGTATGGCTACACCTTC; CDR3: CSAGSGYGYTF; V: TRBV20-1; size: few; D: NA; J: TRBJ1-2
DNA: TGTGCCAGCAGTACTCGGGACAGGGGGTTTGCAGATACGCAGTATTTT; CDR3: CASSTRDRGFADTQYF; V: TRBV28; size: many; D: TRBD1; J: TRBJ2-3
DNA: TGCGCCAGCAGCTTGGGACTAGCGTACTCCCTGGGGGAGCAGTACTTC; CDR3: CASSLGLAYSLGEQYF; V: TRBV5-1; size: few; D: TRBD2; J: TRBJ2-7
DNA: TGTGCCGTCCAGGCAGGGGGAGGAAGAGATACGCAGTATTTT; CDR3: CAVQAGGGRDTQYF; V: TRBV6-2/TRBV6-3; size: few; D: NA; J: TRBJ2-3
DNA: TGTGCCAGCAGCTTAGGGGGGAATAGGAATGAGCAGTTCTTC; CDR3: CASSLGGNRNEQFF; V: TRBV7-8; size: few; D: NA; J: TRBJ2-1
DNA: TGCAGTGCTAGGGTTCCCTCTGGTGGGGAGGCTCAGTACTTC; CDR3: CSARVPSGGEAQYF; V: TRBV20-1; size: few; D: NA; J: TRBJ2-5
DNA: TGTGCCAACAGCCAAGGGCCGAACACTGAAGCTTTCTTT; CDR3: CANSQGPNTEAFF; V: TRBV4-2; size: NA; D: NA; J: TRBJ1-1
DNA: TGCGCCAGCAGTGACAGTCGGATAGCGGGAGGAGCAGAGACCCAGTACTTC; CDR3: CASSDSRIAGGAETQYF; V: TRBV10-1; size: NA; D: TRBD2; J: TRBJ2-5
DNA: TGTGCCACCAGTGATTTGCCACTGGAGGGAAGGGCCTACGAGCAGTACTTC; CDR3: CATSDLPLEGRAYEQYF; V: TRBV24-1; size: NA; D: NA; J: TRBJ2-7
DNA: TGTGCCATCAGTGACGGGGGACTAGCGGGCGCAGCCAAAAACATTCAGTACTTC; CDR3: CAISDGGLAGAAKNIQYF; V: TRBV10-3; size: many; D: TRBD2; J: TRBJ2-4
DNA: TGTGCCAGCAGTTTAGCGTTGGACAGTTATGGAAACACCATATATTTT; CDR3: CASSLALDSYGNTIYF; V: TRBV12-3/TRBV12-4; size: few; D: NA; J: TRBJ1-3
DNA: TGCAGCGGGGATTTAGCGTGGGATGAGCAGTTCTTC; CDR3: CSGDLAWDEQFF; V: TRBV29-1; size: many; D: NA; J: TRBJ2-1
DNA: TGTGCCATCAGTGAGGCCCTTCAGGAGACCCAGTACTTC; CDR3: CAISEALQETQYF; V: TRBV10-3; size: NA; D: NA; J: TRBJ2-5
DNA: TGCAGCGCCCTGAAAGGGACTAGCGGGAGCTGGAGCTCCTACAATGAGCAGTTCTTC; CDR3: CSALKGTSGSWSSYNEQFF; V: TRBV29-1; size: many; D: TRBD2; J: TRBJ2-1
DNA: TGCGCCAGCAGTGGGGGAGGGCCCTACGAGCAGTACTTC; CDR3: CASSGGGPYEQYF; V: TRBV5-1; size: few; D: TRBD2; J: TRBJ2-7
DNA: TGCGCCAGCAGCCTATTTCTGATGAACACTGAAGCTTTCTTT; CDR3: CASSLFLMNTEAFF; V: TRBV4-1; size: many; D: NA; J: TRBJ1-1
DNA: TGCAGCGTTGACAGGGGAGGGACCGGGGAGCTGTTTTTT; CDR3: CSVDRGGTGELFF; V: TRBV29-1; size: many; D: NA; J: TRBJ2-2
DNA: TGTGCCACCACTCTGGGCAGGGGAGCCTACGAGCAGTACTTC; CDR3: CATTLGRGAYEQYF; V: TRBV10-3; size: NA; D: NA; J: TRBJ2-7
DNA: TGTGCCAGCAGCTCCCTAGAGAGCGGGAGGGGAGATACGCAGTATTTT; CDR3: CASSSLESGRGDTQYF; V: TRBV5-5; size: few; D: TRBD2; J: TRBJ2-3
DNA: TGTGCCAGCAGCCGAAGCGGGGGGGCCGGGAATGAGCAGTTCTTC; CDR3: CASSRSGGAGNEQFF; V: TRBV7-9; size: NA; D: TRBD2; J: TRBJ2-1
DNA: TGCAGCGTTGGGTACTCACAGGGCGATCAGCCCCAGCATTTT; CDR3: CSVGYSQGDQPQHF; V: TRBV29-1; size: many; D: NA; J: TRBJ1-5
DNA: TGTGCCATCAGTGTGGGTAGCGGGAGCACAGATACGCAGTATTTT; CDR3: CAISVGSGSTDTQYF; V: TRBV10-3; size: NA; D: TRBD2; J: TRBJ2-3
DNA: TGTGCCAGCATCTCGGGGGAGGGCTCGTACAATGAGCAGTTCTTC; CDR3: CASISGEGSYNEQFF; V: TRBV27; size: few; D: TRBD2; J: TRBJ2-1
DNA: TGTGCCAGCAGCCAAGCGGTTCGGCCAGAGCAGTTCTTC; CDR3: CASSQAVRPEQFF; V: TRBV3-1; size: NA; D: NA; J: TRBJ2-1
DNA: TGCAGCGCCATACGGGGGAACTATGGCTACACCTTC; CDR3: CSAIRGNYGYTF; V: TRBV29-1; size: many; D: NA; J: TRBJ1-2
DNA: TGCGCCAGCACCTCTGGTCTAACATGGAACAATGAGCAGTTCTTC; CDR3: CASTSGLTWNNEQFF; V: TRBV5-1; size: NA; D: NA; J: TRBJ2-1
DNA: TGTGCCAGCAGCTCCCCTAAATGGGCGTACCAAGAGACCCAGTACTTC; CDR3: CASSSPKWAYQETQYF; V: TRBV7-8; size: few; D: NA; J: TRBJ2-5
DNA: TGTGCCAGCAGTTTAGCGAAAATACCTGGGTCAAGAGGTCATGAGCAGTTCTTC; CDR3: CASSLAKIPGSRGHEQFF; V: TRBV12-3/TRBV12-4; size: few; D: NA; J: TRBJ2-1
DNA: TGCAGCGTTGTATGGCGGCCCCTAGCTCCTAACAATGAGCAGTTCTTC; CDR3: CSVVWRPLAPNNEQFF; V: TRBV29-1; size: many; D: NA; J: TRBJ2-1
DNA: TGTGCCAGCAGTCTCCCCGGACTAGCGGCCACCGGGGAGCTGTTTTTT; CDR3: CASSLPGLAATGELFF; V: TRBV28; size: many; D: TRBD2; J: TRBJ2-2
DNA: TGCAGCGTTGCGGGACAGGGCCGAGAAAAACTGTTTTTT; CDR3: CSVAGQGREKLFF; V: TRBV29-1; size: few; D: TRBD1; J: TRBJ1-4
DNA: TGTGCCAGCAGTTTACGTCCGGGGTCAAACTATGGCTACACCTTC; CDR3: CASSLRPGSNYGYTF; V: TRBV12-3/TRBV12-4; size: many; D: NA; J: TRBJ1-2
DNA: TGTGCCAGCAGTTTTGGCGGGAGCGGGGATACGCAGTATTTT; CDR3: CASSFGGSGDTQYF; V: TRBV12-3/TRBV12-4; size: many; D: TRBD2; J: TRBJ2-3
DNA: TGTGCCAGCGGCCCCGGAGATACGCAGTATTTT; CDR3: CASGPGDTQYF; V: TRBV6-5; size: NA; D: NA; J: TRBJ2-3
DNA: TGTGCCAGCAGCGACAATCTTCCCGGGGAGCTGTTTTTT; CDR3: CASSDNLPGELFF; V: TRBV2; size: NA; D: NA; J: TRBJ2-2